The present TCR beta chain was sequenced within a study of identical twins. Study-wide points: Analyses of zero insertions could, in part, be confounded by invariant MAIT and iNKT cells. Insertions were fewer in abundant cord blood beta clonotypes, whereas memory repertoires showed none of this pattern. It was cross-sectional statistical analysis, not following the same donors, that the conclusions relied on.

Trimming removed 4 bases from V and 7 bases from J, with 12 bases in between. Germline lookup yields CDR1 SGHDT and CDR2 YYEEEE. The CDR3 runs 12 residues. Template switching added a universal primer site; cDNA carried unique molecular identifiers. TCRdb redid the calling of the 5' RACE reads with MiXCR, one entry per CDR3 protein. The sample includes 420,000 or so distinct CDR3 sequences, less than 20% of them seen just once. This clonotype was counted only a few times. Its antigen is currently unknown. The origin of this receptor is a man aged 45-65 years in good health. The sequencing sample was made of naive T cells sorted from blood. This sequence joins TRBV5-6 and TRBJ2-7; no firm D call. The CDR3 is CASSIGLGEQYF. CDR3 nucleotide sequence: TGTGCCAGCAGCATAGGGTTAGGGGAGCAGTACTTC.